The next 28 T cell receptor beta chains were all read from a single sample in a study of blood T cell repertoires in COVID-19. The repertoire was sequenced with immunoSEQ multiplex PCR; TCRdb's copy has only in-frame clones and lacks some. The sample yields over 200,000 clones, almost 90% seen once. Source material: PBMCs or T cells enriched from blood (not recorded which). These receptors were obtained from a young man who had been exposed to COVID-19.

The gene calls are TRBV13 and TRBJ2-7; 8 bases agree with TRBD2. Per germline, CDR1 PRHDT and CDR2 FYEKMQ (reference sequence). The trim removed 5 bases at V and 4 bases at J, leaving 13 bases unmatched. The CDR3 covers 16 residues. The CDR3 protein is CASSPLTSGGDYEQYF. In DNA form, the CDR3 reads TGTGCCAGCAGCCCCCTTACCAGCGGGGGTGATTACGAGCAGTACTTC.

V is TRBV11-3 and J is TRBJ2-6; 12 bases match TRBD2. Trimming took 3 bases from V and 0 from J; bases not matched to a gene: 3. The germline gives CDR1 SGHNT, CDR2 YENEEA. CDR3 size: 18 residues. The CDR3 DNA is TGTGCCAGCAGCTTCGGACTAGCGGGGTTCTCTGGGGCCAACGTCCTGACTTTC. This sequence encodes CASSFGLAGFSGANVLTF.

This clone was detected only once. V is TRBV5-4 and J is TRBJ1-6; 8 bases map to TRBD1. The germline CDR1 and CDR2 sequences are SGHNT and YYREEE (reference sequence). The CDR3 is made up of 15 amino acids. Trimming cost V 2 bases and J 7 bases; bases outside gene matches: 5. The CDR3 DNA reads as TGTGCCAGCAGCTTTCCGACAGGGGCAAATTCACCCCTCCACTTT. Translating gives CASSFPTGANSPLHF.

The V gene is TRBV5-6, the J gene TRBJ1-2; no clear D. Germline-derived CDR1 and CDR2 are SGHDT and YYEEEE. The CDR3 extends over 13 amino acids. The V gene lost 0 bases and the J gene lost 8 bases, with 11 bases spanning the gap. For the CDR3, the DNA is TGTGCCAGCAGCTTGGGGGTCACGGAGGGCTACACCTTC. This gives the protein CASSLGVTEGYTF.

The chain's CDR3 is CASRSRVEYTQYF. The CDR3 DNA reads TGTGCCAGCAGATCCCGTGTGGAGTACACGCAGTATTTT. The chain uses TRBV6-5 and TRBJ2-3; D gene ambiguous. CDR1 is MNHEY, CDR2 SVGAGI, per germline. V dropped 6 bases and J dropped 9 bases, with 16 bases sitting between them. This CDR3 has 13 residues.

This clone was detected once. CDR3 amino acids: CASSGTENSPLHF. The CDR3 DNA follows: TGCGCCAGCAGCGGGACAGAAAATTCACCCCTCCACTTT. The gene calls are TRBV5-1 and TRBJ1-6, with TRBD1 matching 7 bases. Losses at the gene ends were 4 bases for V and 7 bases for J; bases not matched to a gene: 2. The CDR3 is made up of 13 amino acids. Germline-derived CDR1 and CDR2 are SGHRS and YFSETQ. The full variable domain, its missing parts supplied by reference TRBV5-1 and TRBJ1-6, is KAGVTQTPRYLIKTRGQQVTLSCSPISGHRSVSWYQQTPGQGLQFLFEYFSETQRNKGNFPGRFSGRQFSNSRSEMNVSTLELGDSALYLCASSGTENSPLHFGNGTRLTVT.

This chain links TRBV14 with TRBJ1-6; D call uncertain. Germline V CDR1 and CDR2: SGHDN, FVKESK. CDR3 size: 13 residues. V was trimmed by 6 bases and J by 7 bases, leaving 10 bases between them. CDR3 sequence: CASSPNLNSPLHF. The CDR3 nucleotides read TGTGCCAGCAGTCCCAATTTGAATTCACCCCTCCACTTT.

This chain links TRBV7-2 with TRBJ2-1, with D tentatively TRBD2 (5 bases). In germline, CDR1 is SGHTA, CDR2 FQGNSA. V shed 2 bases and J shed 4 bases, with 12 bases lying between them. The CDR3 has 15 residues. The CDR3 spells CASSLLNGKYNEQFF. Here the CDR3 DNA reads TGTGCCAGCAGCTTACTCAACGGGAAATACAATGAGCAGTTCTTC.

This chain uses TRBV7-2 with TRBJ1-1, with D unresolved. V was trimmed by 1 base and J by 7 bases, leaving 16 bases between them. Germline values: CDR1 SGHTA, CDR2 FQGNSA. The CDR3 sequence is 15 residues long. In DNA form, the CDR3 reads TGTGCCAGCAGCTTAGTTTATTTAGAGCGGAATGAAGCTTTCTTT. Translation gives CASSLVYLERNEAFF.

V gene TRBV19 combines with J gene TRBJ1-6; 7 bases match TRBD1. This CDR3 comprises 14 residues. V was pared by 5 bases and J by 3 bases, with 1 base of the junction left unmatched. The germline gives CDR1 LNHDA, CDR2 SQIVND (reference sequence). This chain's CDR3 is CASSAGGYNSPLHF. The CDR3 bases are TGTGCCAGTAGTGCAGGGGGCTATAATTCACCCCTCCACTTT.

V gene TRBV6-4 combines with J gene TRBJ1-2, with a possible D match to TRBD1 (6 bases). Trimming stripped 6 bases from V and 5 bases from J, with 13 bases between. This CDR3 comprises 13 residues. Germline V gives CDR1 MRHNA, CDR2 SNTAGT. CDR3 coding DNA: TGTGCCAGCAGCTCCGACAGGAATTATGGCTACACCTTC. The encoded protein is CASSSDRNYGYTF.

The genes are TRBV4-1 and TRBJ2-2, with D hard to call. With 1 base removed from V and 7 bases from J, the gap between germline ends came to 10 bases. Germline CDR1 and CDR2: MGHRA and YSYEKL. The length of the CDR3 is 14 residues. The CDR3 bases are TGCGCCAGCAGCCAAGGGCCTCGTTTCGGGGAGCTGTTTTTT. This sequence encodes CASSQGPRFGELFF.

The V gene is TRBV20-1, the J gene TRBJ1-5, with TRBD1 matching over 7 bases. In germline, CDR1 is DFQATT, CDR2 SNEGSKA (reference sequence). The ends lost 3 bases at V and 4 bases at J; junction bases unmatched: 6. There are 14 residues in the CDR3. CDR3 DNA: TGCAGTGCTAGTTGGACAGGCTTTAATCAGCCCCAGCATTTT. It specifies CSASWTGFNQPQHF.

The V and J genes are TRBV6-1 and TRBJ1-2; D not certain. The CDR3 sequence is 12 residues long. Looked up from germline, CDR1 is MNHNS and CDR2 is SASEGT. Deletions cut 3 bases from V and 4 bases from J, with 6 bases between. CDR3 bases: TGTGCCAGCAGTGACAGAGGCTATGGCTACACCTTC. Encoded protein: CASSDRGYGYTF.

The V call is TRBV30, the J call TRBJ1-4; TRBD1 matches at 8 bases. CDR3 length: 15 amino acids. J gave up 8 bases and V 3 bases, and 11 bases lay outside the gene matches. Germline-derived CDR1 and CDR2 are GTSNPN and SVGIG (reference sequence). CDR3 nucleotides: TGTGCCTGGAGGGGTGGCAGGGGGCGCGTAGAAAAACTGTTTTTT. Its translation: CAWRGGRGRVEKLFF.

The chain uses TRBV25-1 and TRBJ2-6; D gene unclear. The V end lost 6 bases, the J end lost 1 base, and 4 bases lay between the germline ends. CDR1 and CDR2 (germline): MGHDK, SYGVNS. This CDR3 comprises 13 residues. CDR3 DNA sequence: TGTGCCAGCAGCAGGTCTGGGGCCAACGTCCTGACTTTC. Translation: CASSRSGANVLTF.

The CDR3 spells CASTPRGPSYNEQFF. CDR3 bases: TGCGCTTCTACCCCCAGGGGACCCTCCTACAATGAGCAGTTCTTC. V is TRBV5-1 and J is TRBJ2-1; weak D call: TRBD1 (6 bases). The germline gives CDR1 SGHRS, CDR2 YFSETQ. This CDR3 comprises 15 residues.

The chain carries TRBV13 and TRBJ2-7, with no clear D. With 3 bases removed from V and 3 bases from J, the gap between germline ends came to 12 bases. CDR3 length: 14 amino acids. Germline CDR1 is PRHDT and CDR2 is FYEKMQ (reference sequence). CDR3 sequence (DNA): TGTGCCAGCAGCTTCCCCGGTAATAACTACGAGCAGTACTTC. Translated, it gives CASSFPGNNYEQYF.

This chain connects TRBV6-5 to TRBJ1-2, with 7 positions matching TRBD1. V gave up 8 bases and J gave up 2 bases; unmatched junction bases: 2. Germline CDR1 and CDR2: MNHEY and SVGAGI. The CDR3 has 12 amino acids. In DNA form, the CDR3 reads TGTGCCAGCTCGACAGGGAACTATGGCTACACCTTC. Translating gives CASSTGNYGYTF.

This clone was observed a handful of times. The chain combines TRBV12-3 or TRBV12-4 with TRBJ1-2; D remains unclear. Deletions cut 6 bases from V and 0 bases from J, with 5 bases between. This CDR3 has 12 residues. CDR3 region: CASSEANYGYTF. The DNA for the CDR3 is TGTGCCAGCAGCGAGGCTAACTATGGCTACACCTTC.

This clone was seen a few times. This chain joins TRBV4-1 and TRBJ1-1; perhaps TRBD1 as D (6 bases). The CDR3 loop spans 17 amino acids. V was clipped by 1 base and J by 5 bases, with 20 bases between them. CDR1 is MGHRA and CDR2 is YSYEKL in the germline V gene. The CDR3 loop is CASSQGARYRVLTEAFF. As DNA, the CDR3 is TGCGCCAGCAGCCAAGGAGCCCGGTACAGGGTACTAACTGAAGCTTTCTTT.

This rearrangement joins TRBV11-3 to TRBJ2-3; 7 bases are shared with TRBD1. Germline trimming cut 5 bases from V and 3 bases from J; bases unmatched to any gene: 5. The CDR3 has 14 residues. Germline loops: CDR1 SGHNT, CDR2 YENEEA. CDR3 sequence: CASSTGAGTDTQYF. The DNA for the CDR3 is TGTGCCAGCAGCACAGGGGCTGGGACAGATACGCAGTATTTT.

This clone was seen only once. Other DNA sequences in this specimen translate into the identical CDR3. The chain links TRBV29-1 to TRBJ1-1; D is perhaps TRBD1 (5 bases). The V gene's germline CDR1 is SQVTM and CDR2 ANQGSEA. The V end lost 6 bases, the J end lost 1 base, and 9 bases lay between the germline ends. The CDR3 loop spans 12 amino acids. CDR3: CSVGQANTEAFF. DNA for the CDR3: TGCAGCGTAGGACAAGCGAACACTGAAGCTTTCTTT.

J is TRBJ2-1 and V is TRBV20-1; D gene ambiguous. The CDR3 is made up of 11 amino acids. V dropped 6 bases and J dropped 6 bases, with 9 bases sitting between them. Per the germline V gene, CDR1 is DFQATT and CDR2 is SNEGSKA (reference sequence). The CDR3 protein is CSARFSNEQFF. CDR3 nucleotide sequence: TGCAGTGCCCGTTTTAGCAATGAGCAGTTCTTC.

The rearrangement joins TRBV11-2 to TRBJ2-3; the D gene is possibly TRBD1 (6 bases). The V gene lost 4 bases and the J gene lost 5 bases, with 16 bases spanning the gap. The CDR3 sequence is 15 residues long. Germline V gives CDR1 SGHAT, CDR2 FQNNGV. The CDR3, as DNA: TGTGCCAGCAGCTCTTCACAGGGTAGGGGAGATACGCAGTATTTT. Translated, it gives CASSSSQGRGDTQYF.

The rearrangement joins TRBV7-8 to TRBJ2-1; TRBD2 is a possible D gene (5 bases). The ends were cut back, 2 bases at V and 7 bases at J, with 12 bases in the middle. The germline V gene encodes CDR1 SGHVS and CDR2 FQNEAQ. This CDR3 is 14 amino acids long. The CDR3, as DNA: TGTGCCAGCAGCTTAAGGTTTAGGGAGAATGAGCAGTTCTTC. It yields the protein CASSLRFRENEQFF. Variable domain in full (rest from reference TRBV7-8 and TRBJ2-1): GAGVSQSPRYKVAKRGQDVALRCDPISGHVSLFWYQQALGQGPEFLTYFQNEAQLDKSGLPSDRFFAERPEGSVSTLKIQRTQQEDSAVYLCASSLRFRENEQFFGPGTRLTVL.

The chain recombines TRBV2 with TRBJ2-6, with D possibly matching TRBD1 (6 bases). Per the germline V gene, CDR1 is SNHLY and CDR2 is FYNNEI. This CDR3 spans 15 amino acids. V was cut by 9 bases and J by 3 bases, with 15 bases left in between. CDR3 in amino acids: CASQGPSGGANVLTF. CDR3 nucleotides: TGTGCCAGTCAGGGGCCTAGTGGTGGGGCCAACGTCCTGACTTTC.

This chain links TRBV7-6 with TRBJ1-3, with 8 bases matching TRBD1. CDR3 length: 16 residues. The junction had 6 bases not matched to a gene; V was cut back by 5 bases and J by 0 bases. Germline CDR1 reads SGHVS; CDR2 reads FNYEAQ. The CDR3 here is CASSPGQGYSGNTIYF. In DNA form, the CDR3 reads TGTGCCAGCAGCCCCGGACAGGGCTACTCTGGAAACACCATATATTTT.